This passage covers 9 T cell receptor beta chains from one sample sequenced in a study of T cells in Graves' hyperthyroidism and ophthalmopathy. Amplification targeted TCR beta CDR3 regions from RNA transcripts. The TCR CDR3 was amplified in a first-round RT-PCR using the HTBI primer set. One entry per CDR3 protein results from TCRdb running MiXCR on the multiplex PCR reads. The table has 600,000 to 650,000 distinct CDR3 sequences, less than 25% seen once. Sequences were obtained from blood. Receptor source: a man under 40 with Graves' ophthalmopathy.

This sequence joins TRBV5-4 and TRBJ2-7; 11 bases agree with TRBD2. This CDR3 comprises 16 residues. V was clipped by 3 bases and J by 5 bases; unmatched bases: 10. The V gene's germline CDR1 is SGHNT and CDR2 YYREEE (reference sequence). CDR3 region: CASSSYGLAGGHEQYF. CDR3 nucleotides: TGTGCCAGCAGCTCCTATGGTCTAGCGGGAGGTCACGAGCAGTACTTC.

This clonotype was detected ten times or more. The chain links TRBV11-2 to TRBJ2-1; D unclear. Per the germline V gene, CDR1 is SGHAT and CDR2 is FQNNGV. Trimming stripped 2 bases from V and 4 bases from J, with 12 bases between. CDR3 size: 15 residues. The CDR3 here is CASSLWADGYNEQFF. Written as DNA, the CDR3 is TGTGCCAGCAGCTTATGGGCGGACGGTTACAATGAGCAGTTCTTC.

This clonotype was observed a few times. V usage is TRBV28 and J usage is TRBJ2-5; 7 positions match TRBD1. From germline, CDR1 is MDHEN and CDR2 SYDVKM. The CDR3 is 17 residues long. With V trimmed by 3 bases and J by 1 base, 11 bases remained unmatched. Here the CDR3 reads CASSFSPGRGSQETQYF. The DNA of the CDR3 is TGTGCCAGCAGTTTCTCCCCTGGCAGGGGGAGCCAAGAGACCCAGTACTTC.

The chain is built from TRBV15 and TRBJ2-7; no clear D. This CDR3 has 13 amino acids. Deletions cut 1 base from V and 1 base from J, with 5 bases between. Germline CDR1 and CDR2: LNHNV and YYDKDF (reference sequence). CDR3 amino acids: CATSRVGSYEQYF. The CDR3 coding sequence is TGTGCCACCAGCAGAGTGGGATCCTACGAGCAGTACTTC.

About this clonotype: A much larger clone differs by one base, so this may be a read error. The CDR3, as DNA: TGTGCCAGCAAAAAGGCCGGGGGGCCTAACACTGGAGCTTTCTTT. Its translation: CASKKAGGPNTGAFF. The chain carries TRBV6-1 and TRBJ1-1; D is perhaps TRBD1 (6 bases). Per germline, CDR1 MNHNS and CDR2 SASEGT. This CDR3 is 15 amino acids long.

This clonotype was counted only a few times. The chain couples TRBV6-1 to TRBJ2-1, with D uncertain. This CDR3 has 13 residues. V lost 0 bases and J lost 10, with 10 bases in between. Per germline, CDR1 MNHNS and CDR2 SASEGT. For the CDR3, the DNA is TGTGCCAGCAGTGAAGCGGACCCCACCGAGCAGTTCTTC. Its translation is CASSEADPTEQFF.

V and J are TRBV7-9 and TRBJ2-7; 9 nucleotides match TRBD1. V shed 4 bases and J 2 bases; nucleotides not matched to a gene: 6. This CDR3 spans 15 amino acids. Germline values: CDR1 SEHNR, CDR2 FQNEAQ (reference sequence). The DNA of the CDR3 is TGTGCCAGCAGCTCGTTCCGACAGGGGGCCTACGAGCAGTACTTC. It codes for CASSSFRQGAYEQYF.

This clonotype occurred many times. This sequence joins TRBV11-1 and TRBJ2-1, with 9 positions matching TRBD2. V dropped 7 bases and J dropped 0; count of bases not matched to a gene: 7. CDR3 length equals 16 residues. From germline, CDR1 is SGHAT and CDR2 FQDESV (reference sequence). CDR3 loop: CASTLLAGSSYNEQFF. CDR3 in DNA: TGTGCCAGCACTCTTCTAGCGGGAAGCTCCTACAATGAGCAGTTCTTC.

This sequence joins TRBV30 and TRBJ2-1; maybe TRBD1 (6 bases). The CDR3 loop spans 15 amino acids. Germline V gene lookup returns CDR1 GTSNPN and CDR2 SVGIG (reference sequence). V was pared by 4 bases and J by 12 bases, with 25 bases between. CDR3 region: CAWIRGGLTQFGQFF. The CDR3 DNA follows: TGTGCCTGGATACGAGGGGGTCTAACGCAATTCGGGCAGTTCTTC.